A selection of T cell receptor beta chains follows, all from one sample in a study of molecular identifiers for immune sequencing clone quantification. TCRdb processed the PCR reads anew with MiXCR; each CDR3 protein has one entry. The table lists some 89,000 distinct CDR3 sequences, less than 25% of them singletons. Material for sequencing was naive CD8+ T cells from blood, with Jurkat cell RNA spiked in. All receptors derive from a human donor in good health. Some libraries in this study had Jurkat cell RNA spiked in. Each CDR3 is given with its conserved first and last residue. D genes are given only for firm matches. A row's size may be missing; if present it is once, few, many or a size class.

abundance	v_gene	j_gene	d_gene	CDR3nt	CDR3aa
many	TRBV2	TRBJ2-3	.	TGTGCCACCTTTCTACGCGACACGCAGTATTTT	CATFLRDTQYF
.	TRBV6-2/TRBV6-3	TRBJ1-1	.	TGTGCCAGCACTGCGGGGAGGCCCACTGAAGCTTTCTTT	CASTAGRPTEAFF
many	TRBV12-3/TRBV12-4	TRBJ2-7	.	TGTGCCAGCAGTTTTTCGCCTGGAAGCTCCTACGAGCAGTACTTC	CASSFSPGSSYEQYF
many	TRBV7-2	TRBJ1-6	.	TGTGCCAGCAGCTTAGAGACCGGTTTTGCTTCACCCCTCCACTTT	CASSLETGFASPLHF
few	TRBV19	TRBJ2-6	.	TGTGCCAGTAGTGGGGCCGACTCTGGGGCCAACGTCCTGACTTTC	CASSGADSGANVLTF
many	TRBV5-1	TRBJ2-3	.	TGCGCCAGCAGCCAAAACGGATGGCTGGTCACAGATACGCAGTATTTT	CASSQNGWLVTDTQYF
many	TRBV5-5	TRBJ2-7	TRBD1	TGTGCCAGCAGCTTGGTTGAGGGACAGGGCAACTACGAGCAGTACTTC	CASSLVEGQGNYEQYF
many	TRBV4-1	TRBJ2-3	TRBD2	TGCGCCAGCAGCCAAGAGCCCCCATTGGCGGGAGTCACAGATACGCAGTATTTT	CASSQEPPLAGVTDTQYF
.	TRBV27	TRBJ2-3	TRBD2	TGTGCCAGCAGTTTCGTAGCGGGAGCTTCAGATGCGCGGTGTTTT	CASSFVAGASDARCF
many	TRBV4-2	TRBJ2-7	.	TGTGCCAGCAGCCAAGATGGAACCGGGCGAGGGGACGAGCAGTACTTC	CASSQDGTGRGDEQYF
many	TRBV4-3	TRBJ2-5	TRBD2	TGCGCCAGCAGCCAAGATACACTAGCGGGAGCCGAAGAGACCCAGTACTTC	CASSQDTLAGAEETQYF
many	TRBV9	TRBJ2-3	.	TGTGCCAGCAGCGGCCGGGACACCTCCACAGATACGCAGTATTTT	CASSGRDTSTDTQYF
many	TRBV19	TRBJ1-5	.	TGTGCCAGTAGTAACGACAGGAGTGGCAATCAGCCCCAGCATTTT	CASSNDRSGNQPQHF
.	TRBV12-3/TRBV12-4	TRBJ2-3	.	TGTGCCAGCAGTTTAGCTTCCCCCTCCTCCGCCGATACGCAGTATTTT	CASSLASPSSADTQYF
many	TRBV4-1	TRBJ2-1	.	TGCGCCAGCAGCCAAGTTGGACTTGGAGGGCAGTTCTTC	CASSQVGLGGQFF
many	TRBV7-9	TRBJ2-3	TRBD2	TGTGCCAGCAAGGATAGCGGGAGACCGGGAGATACGCAGTATTTT	CASKDSGRPGDTQYF
many	TRBV29-1	TRBJ2-1	TRBD2	TGCAGCGTTGACGTCGGTCCTAGCGGGAGGGCGAATGAGCAGTTCTTC	CSVDVGPSGRANEQFF
many	TRBV27	TRBJ2-7	.	TGTGCCAGCAGCCAGGGGAGGGTCTCCTACGAGCAGTACTTC	CASSQGRVSYEQYF
many	TRBV7-6	TRBJ2-5	.	TGTGCCAGCAGCTCCGGGACCCCCTCGGAGACCCAGTACTTC	CASSSGTPSETQYF
.	TRBV4-1	TRBJ1-1	.	TGCGCCAGCAGCCGAGATCTCCGGGGGGGGCTAAACACTGAAGCTTTCTTT	CASSRDLRGGLNTEAFF
many	TRBV7-9	TRBJ2-3	TRBD2	TGTGCCAGCGGGCGGGAGAGCACAGATACGCAGTATTTT	CASGRESTDTQYF
many	TRBV3-1	TRBJ2-7	TRBD2	TGTGCCAGCAGCCTCCCGCGGACTAGCAACGAGCAGTACTTC	CASSLPRTSNEQYF
.	TRBV20-1	TRBJ2-1	.	TGCAGTGCTCGCCGGGGGGGTCAGGGGGTGGGCAATGAGCAGTTCTTC	CSARRGGQGVGNEQFF
many	TRBV27	TRBJ2-3	TRBD1	TGTGCCAGCAGCCGGAGGACCCCACAGGGGGCGACTTTCACAGATACGCAGTATTTT	CASSRRTPQGATFTDTQYF
many	TRBV27	TRBJ2-3	TRBD1	TGTGCCAGCAGTTTATCGGGGACAGGGTTGACAGATACGCAGTATTTT	CASSLSGTGLTDTQYF
many	TRBV5-1	TRBJ2-7	.	TGCGCCAGCAGCTTGGTCATCAGTCCCTACGAGCAGTACTTC	CASSLVISPYEQYF
few	TRBV24-1	TRBJ2-2	TRBD2	TGTGCCACCAGTGATTCTCGCGGGAGGGCCTCCGGGGAGCTGTTTTTT	CATSDSRGRASGELFF
many	TRBV4-2	TRBJ2-2	.	TGTGCCAGCAGCCACGGGACGGAAGGGATTTCCACCGGGGAGCTGTTTTTT	CASSHGTEGISTGELFF
many	TRBV7-6	TRBJ2-7	.	TGTGCCAGCAGCTCCCGGGTACAGGGTTTGGGGGAGCAGTACTTC	CASSSRVQGLGEQYF